This TCR beta chain was sequenced during a study of cytomegalovirus exposure and HLA in healthy donors. General study findings and limits: The study reported that TCR beta sequences accurately predicted HLA-A and HLA-B alleles in most subjects. Association of a missense DCLRE1C variant with TCR beta V- and J-gene trimming was reported in a later analysis.

With 60 Vbeta and 13 Jbeta primers, the PCR was carried out. The assay was immunoSEQ multiplex PCR, and TCRdb's table has in-frame clones only and misses some. The sample contains about 170,000 clones, around 77% of which appear only once. About this clone: Its antigen remains unidentified.

Healthy bone marrow donors made up the cohort. At collection, donors were nominally healthy, but unrecorded immune exposures were probable. Trimming stripped 1 base from V and 4 bases from J, with 10 bases between. The CDR3 loop spans 14 amino acids. The germline gives CDR1 SGHAT, CDR2 FQNNGV. Input material: PBMCs. The V and J genes are TRBV11-2 and TRBJ1-2; D is ambiguous. This TCR was recovered from a woman in her thirties in good health and CMV-seropositive. CDR3 loop: CASSLVAGSYGYTF. The CDR3 DNA sequence: TGTGCCAGCAGCTTAGTGGCGGGCTCCTATGGCTACACCTTC.